This T cell receptor beta chain originates from a study of CD8+CD57+ T cells in acquired aplastic anemia. About the research overall: The study obtained an average of around 3.1 ug of DNA from sorted CD4+ and CD8+ cells. Findings and limits, study-wide: In common between the patients and the controls were around 30 CD8+ CDR3 sequences.

Using genomic DNA as the template, TCR beta VDJ and CDR3 profiling was carried out. Each CDR3 protein gets one entry after TCRdb re-called the reads with MiXCR. The sample shows some 200,000 distinct CDR3 sequences, roughly 53% of them seen only once. Patients who underwent sequencing had shown CD8+CD57+ cell expansion by flow cytometry. Diagnosis of severe acquired aplastic anemia applied to all patients. Patient blood was sampled before any therapy had been received. Trimming cost V 5 bases and J 5 bases, with 12 bases left between them. CDR3 length: 13 amino acids. Germline V gene data show CDR1 as SGHTA and CDR2 as FQGNSA. As to this clonotype: Its antigen is undetermined.

This TCR derives from a human donor with aplastic anemia. The sample comprised sorted CD4+, CD8+, or CD8+CD57+ T cells (not recorded which) from PBMCs. This chain connects TRBV7-2 to TRBJ2-5; no reliable D call. The CDR3 sequence: CASSLGWPETQYF. The CDR3 nucleotides read TGTGCCAGCAGCCTCGGGTGGCCCGAGACCCAGTACTTC.